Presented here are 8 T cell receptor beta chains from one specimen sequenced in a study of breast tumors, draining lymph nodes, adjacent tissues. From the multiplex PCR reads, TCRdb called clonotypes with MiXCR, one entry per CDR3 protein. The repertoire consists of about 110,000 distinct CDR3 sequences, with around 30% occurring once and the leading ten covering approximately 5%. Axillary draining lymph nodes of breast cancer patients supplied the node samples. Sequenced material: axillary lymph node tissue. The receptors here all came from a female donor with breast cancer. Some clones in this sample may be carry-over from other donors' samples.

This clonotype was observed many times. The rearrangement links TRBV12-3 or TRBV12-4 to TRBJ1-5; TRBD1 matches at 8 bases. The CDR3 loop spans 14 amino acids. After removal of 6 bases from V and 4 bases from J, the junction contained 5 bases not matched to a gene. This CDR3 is CASSPTGVNQPQHF. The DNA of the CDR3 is TGTGCCAGCAGCCCGACAGGGGTGAATCAGCCCCAGCATTTT.

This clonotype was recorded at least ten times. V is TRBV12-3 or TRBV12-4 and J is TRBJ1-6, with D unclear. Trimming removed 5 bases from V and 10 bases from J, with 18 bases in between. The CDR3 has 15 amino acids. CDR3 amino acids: CASSLGGRKGSPLHF. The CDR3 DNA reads TGTGCCAGCAGTCTAGGAGGGCGCAAAGGCTCACCCCTCCACTTT.

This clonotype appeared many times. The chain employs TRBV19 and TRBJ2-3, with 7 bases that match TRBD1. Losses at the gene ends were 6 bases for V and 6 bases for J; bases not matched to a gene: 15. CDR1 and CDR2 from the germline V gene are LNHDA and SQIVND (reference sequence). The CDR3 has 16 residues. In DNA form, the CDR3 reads TGTGCCAGTAGCAACTCAGGGGACAGTGGTAGGGATACGCAGTATTTT. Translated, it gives CASSNSGDSGRDTQYF.

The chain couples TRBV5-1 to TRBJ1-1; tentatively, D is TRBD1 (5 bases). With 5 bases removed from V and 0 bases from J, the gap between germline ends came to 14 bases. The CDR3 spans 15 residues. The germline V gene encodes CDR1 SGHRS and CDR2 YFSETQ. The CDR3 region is CASRTGGALNTEAFF. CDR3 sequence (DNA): TGCGCCAGCAGGACGGGCGGGGCCCTGAACACTGAAGCTTTCTTT.

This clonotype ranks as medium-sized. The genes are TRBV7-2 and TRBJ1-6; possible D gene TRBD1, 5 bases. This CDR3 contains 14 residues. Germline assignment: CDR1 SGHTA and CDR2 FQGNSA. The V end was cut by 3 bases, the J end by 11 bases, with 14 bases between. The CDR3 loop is CASSLDGGIPPLHF. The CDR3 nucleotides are TGTGCCAGCAGCTTGGACGGGGGAATTCCACCCCTCCACTTT.

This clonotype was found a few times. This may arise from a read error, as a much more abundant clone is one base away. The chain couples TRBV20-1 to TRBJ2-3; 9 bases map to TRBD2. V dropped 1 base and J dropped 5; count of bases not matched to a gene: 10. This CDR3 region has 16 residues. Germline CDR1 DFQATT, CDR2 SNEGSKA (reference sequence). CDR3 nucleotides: TGCAGTGCTAGAGGATCGGTAGCGGGAGCTATAGATACGCAGTATTTT. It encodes CSARGSVAGAIDTQYF.

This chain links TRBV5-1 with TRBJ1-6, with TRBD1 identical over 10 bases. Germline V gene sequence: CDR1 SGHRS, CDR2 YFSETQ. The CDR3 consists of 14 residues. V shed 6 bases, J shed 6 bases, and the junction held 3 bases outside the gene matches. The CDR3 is CASMGQGFNSPLHF. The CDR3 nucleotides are TGCGCCAGCATGGGACAGGGGTTTAATTCACCCCTCCACTTT.

CDR3: CASSALTSGGLNEQFF. The CDR3 DNA is TGTGCCAGCAGTGCCTTGACTAGCGGGGGACTTAATGAGCAGTTCTTC. The genes are TRBV6-1 and TRBJ2-1; 12 bases agree with TRBD2. CDR3 length: 16 residues. The germline V gene has CDR1 MNHNS and CDR2 SASEGT. The trim removed 4 bases at V and 7 bases at J, leaving 8 bases unmatched.